This T cell receptor (beta chain) was retrieved from a study of T cell repertoires in cytomegalovirus infection. Overall study context: Both a matching HLA type and CMV infection were indicated by public TCR beta signatures. General study results and limits: Carriers of CMV plus the relevant HLA were identified by cumulative public TCR beta family frequency.

TCRdb passed the reads through MiXCR, listing each CDR3 protein once. The sample contains 650,000 to 900,000 distinct CDR3 sequences, roughly 28% of which appear only once. This clonotype was counted ten times or more. Its matching antigen is unknown. CDR1 MNHEY and CDR2 SMNVEV come from the germline V gene (reference sequence). The CDR3 loop spans 11 amino acids. With 7 bases removed from V and 6 bases from J, the gap between germline ends came to 9 bases. The source material was cultured CD8+ T cells from PBMCs, sampled from culture after CMV antigen stimulation. The receptor comes from a human donor in good health (CMV status not recorded). Some clones in this sample may be carry-over from other donors' samples. The J gene is TRBJ1-1, the V gene TRBV27; D unclear. The CDR3 here is CASIRGAEAFF. DNA of the CDR3: TGTGCCAGCATTCGGGGAGCTGAAGCTTTCTTT.